This T cell receptor beta chain was sequenced in a study of blood T cell repertoires in COVID-19 (dated by TCRdb to 2020 to 2021). About the full investigation: The collaborator samples originated in the United States, Italy and Spain and spanned the acute and convalescent phases of COVID-19. The material from the prospective study consisted of cDNA or gDNA derived from T cells, B-cell-depleted T cells, or PBMCs. Deeply sampled blood TCRbeta repertoires from subjects exposed to, actively infected with, or recovered from COVID-19 were included in the dataset. The repertoires were released in a freely available public database meant as a resource for research on the immune response to SARS-CoV-2. The samples were drawn from the first 160 participants of the ongoing ImmuneRACE study and from about 1,200 subjects provided by 6 global collaborators. The sample metadata nearly always contained a de-identified subject ID, COVID-19 status, age in years and sex. Where available, HLA class I and class II types were taken from metadata supplied by the sample provider and were not determined by assay-based typing. Beyond this particular receptor, the publication reports: The amount of clinical and demographic metadata varied by source and participant and was provided uncurated.

Collaborating institutions collected whole blood in K2EDTA tubes following their own protocols. Collaborator samples were shipped for TCRbeta analysis as frozen whole blood, isolated PBMCs, or DNA extracted from either sample type. As to this clone: Its antigen is still unknown. No much larger clone is present one base from it, and per-base qualities are unavailable.

TCRbeta CDR3 regions were amplified from genomic DNA by means of the immunoSEQ Assay, a bias-controlled multiplex PCR. The study's own analysis went as follows. Nucleated cell counts per sample were estimated from amplification of reference gene primers within the assay. To quantify the absolute abundance of each unique TCRbeta CDR3 rearrangement, sequence reads were collapsed and filtered. For each sample, productive Simpson clonality was calculated as the square root of Simpson's diversity index across productive rearrangements. Not all clones reach the TCRdb copy of this immuneACCESS table, which keeps in-frame sequences only. Checked studies attribute under half of the gap to unresolved V genes and leave the rest unexplained. The DNA gave D and trimming, while V, J and clone size come from that table. The sample data list some 130,000 clones, and 55% to 75% of these were observed just once. The top ten clones comprise 1.5% to 2% of the sample.

For CDR1 and CDR2, the germline V gene (reference sequence) lists SGHNT and YYREEE. The junction shows trimming of 4 bases on V and 4 bases on J, and the gene matches do not reach 5 bases of it. The CDR3 runs 14 amino acids, cysteine and phenylalanine included. Only the CDR3 region is kept as DNA, spanning 42 bases read in frame from base 1. This clonotype originated in a woman in her 70s with acute or convalescent COVID-19. Recombination joined TRBV5-4 with TRBJ2-5, with TRBD1 identical over 9 junction bases. Sequencing was performed on peripheral blood. CDR3 protein: CASSIDRGSETQYF. Read as DNA, the sequence is TGTGCCAGCAGCATAGACAGGGGGTCAGAGACCCAGTACTTC.